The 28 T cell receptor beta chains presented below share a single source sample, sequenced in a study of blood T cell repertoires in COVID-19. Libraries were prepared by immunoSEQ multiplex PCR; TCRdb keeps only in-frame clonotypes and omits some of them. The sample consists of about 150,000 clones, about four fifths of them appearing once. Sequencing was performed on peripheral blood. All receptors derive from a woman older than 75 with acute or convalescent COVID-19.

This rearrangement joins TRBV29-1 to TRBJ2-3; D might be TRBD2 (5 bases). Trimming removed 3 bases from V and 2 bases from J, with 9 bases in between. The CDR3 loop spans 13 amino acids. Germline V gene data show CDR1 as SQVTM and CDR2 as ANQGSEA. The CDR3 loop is CSVDSGTTDTQYF. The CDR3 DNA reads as TGCAGCGTTGATTCGGGAACCACAGATACGCAGTATTTT.

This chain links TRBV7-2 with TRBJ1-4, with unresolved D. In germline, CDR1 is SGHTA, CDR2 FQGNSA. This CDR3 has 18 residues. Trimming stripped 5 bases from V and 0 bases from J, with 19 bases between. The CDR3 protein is CASSPRTEVVATNEKLFF. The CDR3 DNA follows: TGTGCCAGCAGCCCACGGACTGAGGTAGTTGCAACTAATGAAAAACTGTTTTTT.

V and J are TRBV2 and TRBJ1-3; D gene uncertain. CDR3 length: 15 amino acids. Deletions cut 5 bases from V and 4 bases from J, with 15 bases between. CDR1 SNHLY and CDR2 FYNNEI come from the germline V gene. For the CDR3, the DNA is TGTGCCAGCAGTTCCACCAGCTCGAGGGGAAACACCATATATTTT. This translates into CASSSTSSRGNTIYF.

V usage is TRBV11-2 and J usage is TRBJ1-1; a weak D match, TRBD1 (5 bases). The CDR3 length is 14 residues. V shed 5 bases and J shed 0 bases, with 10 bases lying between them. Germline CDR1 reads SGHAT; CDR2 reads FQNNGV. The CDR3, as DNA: TGTGCCAGCAGCACTTACAGGATGAACACTGAAGCTTTCTTT. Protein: CASSTYRMNTEAFF.

CDR3 bases: TGTGCCACCAGTGAGGCCGGACAGGGACCGCAGTACTTC. Translation gives CATSEAGQGPQYF. V is TRBV24-1 and J is TRBJ2-7; 8 bases fit TRBD1. This CDR3 contains 13 residues. The V gene's germline CDR1 is KGHDR and CDR2 SFDVKD. Germline trimming cut 4 bases from V and 9 bases from J; bases unmatched to any gene: 7.

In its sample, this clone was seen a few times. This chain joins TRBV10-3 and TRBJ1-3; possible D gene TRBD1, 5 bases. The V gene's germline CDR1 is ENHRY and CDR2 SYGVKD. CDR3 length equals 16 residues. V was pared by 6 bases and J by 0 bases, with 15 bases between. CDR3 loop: CAISPQVLSSGNTIYF. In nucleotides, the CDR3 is TGTGCCATCAGCCCACAGGTTTTAAGCTCTGGAAACACCATATATTTT.

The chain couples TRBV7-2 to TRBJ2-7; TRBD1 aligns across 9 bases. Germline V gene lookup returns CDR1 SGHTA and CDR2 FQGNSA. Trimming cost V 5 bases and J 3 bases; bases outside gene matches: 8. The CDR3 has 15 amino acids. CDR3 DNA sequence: TGTGCCAGCAGCCCCGGGACAGGGCCTTACTACGAGCAGTACTTC. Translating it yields CASSPGTGPYYEQYF.

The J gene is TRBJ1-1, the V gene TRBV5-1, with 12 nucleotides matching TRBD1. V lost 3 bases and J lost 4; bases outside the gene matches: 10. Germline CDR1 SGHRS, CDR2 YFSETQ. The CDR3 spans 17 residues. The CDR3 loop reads CASSSTLGTGGSTEAFF. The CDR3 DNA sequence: TGCGCCAGCAGCTCTACACTCGGGACAGGGGGCTCCACTGAAGCTTTCTTT. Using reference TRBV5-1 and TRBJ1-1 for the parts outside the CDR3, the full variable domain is KAGVTQTPRYLIKTRGQQVTLSCSPISGHRSVSWYQQTPGQGLQFLFEYFSETQRNKGNFPGRFSGRQFSNSRSEMNVSTLELGDSALYLCASSSTLGTGGSTEAFFGQGTRLTVV.

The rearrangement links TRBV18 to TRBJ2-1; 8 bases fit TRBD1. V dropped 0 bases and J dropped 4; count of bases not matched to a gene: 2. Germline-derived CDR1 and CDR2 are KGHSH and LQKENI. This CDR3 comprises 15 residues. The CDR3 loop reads CASSPPQGAYNEQFF. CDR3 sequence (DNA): TGTGCCAGCTCACCACCGCAGGGGGCGTACAATGAGCAGTTCTTC.

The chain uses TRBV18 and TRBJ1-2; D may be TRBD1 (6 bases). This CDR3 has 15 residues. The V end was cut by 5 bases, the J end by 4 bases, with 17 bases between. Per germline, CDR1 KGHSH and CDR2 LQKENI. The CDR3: CASSAVAGDTYGYTF. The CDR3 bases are TGTGCCAGCTCAGCCGTGGCAGGGGATACCTATGGCTACACCTTC.

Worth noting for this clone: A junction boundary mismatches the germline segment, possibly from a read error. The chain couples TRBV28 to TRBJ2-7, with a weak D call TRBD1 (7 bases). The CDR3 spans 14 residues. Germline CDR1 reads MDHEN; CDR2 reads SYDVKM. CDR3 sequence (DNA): TGTGCCAGCAGCAAATCGGAGGGGGCTCGTTTAAGGGGCTTC. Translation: CASSKSEGARLRGF.

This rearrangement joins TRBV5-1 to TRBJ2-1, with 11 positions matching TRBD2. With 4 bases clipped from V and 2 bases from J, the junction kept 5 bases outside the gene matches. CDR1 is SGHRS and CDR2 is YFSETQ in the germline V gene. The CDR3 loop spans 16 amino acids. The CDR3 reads CASSPRTSGPYNEQFF. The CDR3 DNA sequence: TGCGCCAGCAGCCCGAGGACTAGCGGGCCCTACAATGAGCAGTTCTTC.

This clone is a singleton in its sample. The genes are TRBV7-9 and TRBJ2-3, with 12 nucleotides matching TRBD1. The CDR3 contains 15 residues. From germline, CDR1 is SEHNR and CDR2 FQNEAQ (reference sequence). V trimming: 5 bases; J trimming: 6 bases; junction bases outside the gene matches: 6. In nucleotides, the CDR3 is TGTGCCAGCAGCCCAGGGACAGGGGGCGCGGATACGCAGTATTTT. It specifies CASSPGTGGADTQYF.

In DNA, the CDR3 is TGTGCCCTTGGCGGGCGGGAGGGGCAAGAGACCCAGTACTTC. Residues: CALGGREGQETQYF. The chain employs TRBV7-8 and TRBJ2-5; 9 nucleotides line up with TRBD2. CDR3 length: 14 amino acids. Losses at the gene ends were 11 bases for V and 2 bases for J; bases not matched to a gene: 9. The germline CDR1 and CDR2 sequences are SGHVS and FQNEAQ.

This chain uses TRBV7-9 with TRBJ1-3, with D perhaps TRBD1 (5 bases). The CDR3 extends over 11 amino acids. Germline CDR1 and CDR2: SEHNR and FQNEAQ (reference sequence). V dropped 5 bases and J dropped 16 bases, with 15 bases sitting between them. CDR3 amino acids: CASSLRQLEYF. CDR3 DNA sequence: TGTGCCAGCAGCCTCAGACAGCTCGAGTATTTT.

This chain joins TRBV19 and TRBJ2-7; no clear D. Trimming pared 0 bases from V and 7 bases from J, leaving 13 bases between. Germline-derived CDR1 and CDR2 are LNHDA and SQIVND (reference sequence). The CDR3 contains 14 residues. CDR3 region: CASSIDVLSGEQYF. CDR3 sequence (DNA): TGTGCCAGTAGTATAGATGTCCTATCTGGTGAGCAGTACTTC.

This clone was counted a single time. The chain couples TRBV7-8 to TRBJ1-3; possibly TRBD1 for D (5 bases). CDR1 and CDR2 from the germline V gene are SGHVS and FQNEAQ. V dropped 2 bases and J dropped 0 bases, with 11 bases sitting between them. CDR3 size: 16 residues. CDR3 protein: CASSLTQGSSGNTIYF. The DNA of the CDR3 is TGTGCCAGCAGCTTAACCCAGGGATCCTCTGGAAACACCATATATTTT.

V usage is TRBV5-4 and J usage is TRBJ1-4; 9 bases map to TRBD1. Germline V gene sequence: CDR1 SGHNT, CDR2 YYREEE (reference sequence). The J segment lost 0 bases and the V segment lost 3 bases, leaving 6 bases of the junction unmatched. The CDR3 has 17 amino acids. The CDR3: CASSWGQGGSTNEKLFF. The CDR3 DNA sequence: TGTGCCAGCAGCTGGGGACAGGGAGGATCAACTAATGAAAAACTGTTTTTT.

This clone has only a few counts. CDR3 region: CASSLDRGDTEAFF. CDR3 bases: TGTGCCAGCAGCTTAGACAGGGGGGACACTGAAGCTTTCTTT. This sequence joins TRBV7-8 and TRBJ1-1, with TRBD1 matching 8 bases. Germline assignment: CDR1 SGHVS and CDR2 FQNEAQ. The CDR3 is made up of 14 amino acids. V dropped 1 base and J dropped 3; count of bases not matched to a gene: 1.

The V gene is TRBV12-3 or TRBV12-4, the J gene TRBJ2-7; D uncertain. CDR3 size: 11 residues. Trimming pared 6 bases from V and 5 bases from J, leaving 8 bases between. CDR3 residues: CASSYYNEQYF. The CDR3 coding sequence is TGTGCCAGCAGCTACTACAACGAGCAGTACTTC.

CDR3 sequence: CASSLNNEQFF. CDR3 sequence (DNA): TGTGCCAGCAGCCTAAACAATGAGCAGTTCTTC. The chain links TRBV7-2 to TRBJ2-1; D remains unclear. V lost 5 bases to trimming and J lost 5 bases, with 4 bases between them. Germline values: CDR1 SGHTA, CDR2 FQGNSA. CDR3 size: 11 residues.

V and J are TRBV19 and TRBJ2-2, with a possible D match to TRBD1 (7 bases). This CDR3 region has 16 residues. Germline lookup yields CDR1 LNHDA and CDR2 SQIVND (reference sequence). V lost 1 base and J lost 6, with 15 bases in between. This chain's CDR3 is CASSIVASRGAGELFF. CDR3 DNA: TGTGCCAGTAGTATAGTCGCTAGCAGGGGGGCCGGGGAGCTGTTTTTT.

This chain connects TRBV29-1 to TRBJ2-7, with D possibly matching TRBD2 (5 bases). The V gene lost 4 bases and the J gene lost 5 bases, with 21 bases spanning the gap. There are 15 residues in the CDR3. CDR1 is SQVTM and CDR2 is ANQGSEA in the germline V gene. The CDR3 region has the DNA TGCAGCGTTGGGTTTGGAGGTATGGGAATCAACGAGCAGTACTTC. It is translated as CSVGFGGMGINEQYF.

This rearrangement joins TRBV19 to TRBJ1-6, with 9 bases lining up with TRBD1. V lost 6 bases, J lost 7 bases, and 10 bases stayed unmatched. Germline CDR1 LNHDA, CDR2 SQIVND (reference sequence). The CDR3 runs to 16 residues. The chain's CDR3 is CASSTTGGVRNSPLHF. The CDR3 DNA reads TGTGCCAGTAGCACGACAGGGGGTGTTCGGAATTCACCCCTCCACTTT. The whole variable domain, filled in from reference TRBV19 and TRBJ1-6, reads DGGITQSPKYLFRKEGQNVTLSCEQNLNHDAMYWYRQDPGQGLRLIYYSQIVNDFQKGDIAEGYSVSREKKESFPLTVTSAQKNPTAFYLCASSTTGGVRNSPLHFGNGTRLTVT.

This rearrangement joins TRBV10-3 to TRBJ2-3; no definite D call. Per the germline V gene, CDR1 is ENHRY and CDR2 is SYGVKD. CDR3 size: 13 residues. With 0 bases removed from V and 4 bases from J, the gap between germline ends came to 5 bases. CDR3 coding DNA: TGTGCCATCAGTGAGTCGGCCTCAGATACGCAGTATTTT. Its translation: CAISESASDTQYF.

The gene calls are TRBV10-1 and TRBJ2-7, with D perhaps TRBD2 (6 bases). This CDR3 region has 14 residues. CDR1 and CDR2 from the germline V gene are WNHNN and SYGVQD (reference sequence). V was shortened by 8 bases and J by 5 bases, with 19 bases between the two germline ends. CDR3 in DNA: TGCGCCAGCGGCCGACCCCGGGGGATCGACGAGCAGTACTTC. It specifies CASGRPRGIDEQYF.

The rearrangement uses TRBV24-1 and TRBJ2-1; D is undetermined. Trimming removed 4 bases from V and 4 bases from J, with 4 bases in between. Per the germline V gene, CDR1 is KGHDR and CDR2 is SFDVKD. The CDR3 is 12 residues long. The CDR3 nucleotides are TGTGCCACCAGTGAGCGTTACAATGAGCAGTTCTTC. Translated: CATSERYNEQFF.

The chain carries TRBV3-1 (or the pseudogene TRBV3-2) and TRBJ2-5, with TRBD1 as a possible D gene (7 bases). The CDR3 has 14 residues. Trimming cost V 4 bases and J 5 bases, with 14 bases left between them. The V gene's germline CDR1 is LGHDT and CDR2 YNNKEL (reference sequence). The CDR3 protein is CASSLWAGGETQYF. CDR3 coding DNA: TGTGCCAGCAGCCTCTGGGCAGGGGGGGAGACCCAGTACTTC.